A selection of T cell receptor beta chains follows, all from one sample in a study of cytomegalovirus exposure and HLA in healthy donors. Assay: immunoSEQ multiplex PCR; the TCRdb copy retains only in-frame clones and omits some. This table holds some 150,000 clones, approximately 82% found once. Sample: PBMCs. Source of these receptors: a woman in her thirties or forties in good health and CMV-seronegative. CDR3s include the opening cysteine and the closing phenylalanine or tryptophan. A D gene is named only where the DNA matches it firmly. Not every row has a clone size; where given, it reads once, few, many or a size class.

CDR3nt	CDR3aa	abundance	d_gene	v_gene	j_gene
TGTGCCAGCAGCTTAGCGGGCAATGCCTACGAGCAGTACTTC	CASSLAGNAYEQYF	few	NA	TRBV7-9	TRBJ2-7
TGTGCCAGCAGACAAGGGGTTAGCACAGATACGCAGTATTTT	CASRQGVSTDTQYF	NA	NA	TRBV7-2	TRBJ2-3
TGTGCCAGCAGCTCGGACAGGGGAGCCGGTCAGCCCCAGCATTTT	CASSSDRGAGQPQHF	once	TRBD1	TRBV7-3	TRBJ1-5
TGTGCCAGCAGCCAGGGAATCGGGTACGAGCAGTACTTC	CASSQGIGYEQYF	NA	NA	TRBV7-3	TRBJ2-7
TGTGCCAGCAGCTCCAGGACTAGCGGGAGGGCCCGGCAGTTCTTC	CASSSRTSGRARQFF	NA	TRBD2	TRBV7-2	TRBJ2-1
TGTGCCAGCAGTTATAATCCACAGGACACGACGCTCTATGGCTACACCTTC	CASSYNPQDTTLYGYTF	few	NA	TRBV27	TRBJ1-2
TGTGCCAGCAGCGCCGCGCCGGGACAGGGGACCGGGGAGCTGTTTTTT	CASSAAPGQGTGELFF	NA	TRBD1	TRBV5-4	TRBJ2-2
TGTGCCAGTCCTAAGGATACGCAGTATTTT	CASPKDTQYF	NA	NA	TRBV19	TRBJ2-3
TGTGCCAGCAGTACTGACGGGGGACTAGCGGGATGGGCTGGCGAGCAGTACTTC	CASSTDGGLAGWAGEQYF	NA	TRBD2	TRBV28	TRBJ2-7
TGTGCCAGTAGTACCCAGGGGGGTTCGGGATTTGGGGCCAACGTCCTGACTTTC	CASSTQGGSGFGANVLTF	NA	NA	TRBV19	TRBJ2-6
TGTGCCAGCAGCTCTGCCCCTAGCGGGAGAAGGGATGAGCAGTTCTTC	CASSSAPSGRRDEQFF	NA	TRBD2	TRBV7-3	TRBJ2-1
TGTGCCAGCAGCCCTACCCGGGGGTTAGGTATAGCCGGGGAGCTGTTTTTT	CASSPTRGLGIAGELFF	NA	NA	TRBV7-2	TRBJ2-2
TGTGCCAGCACTCAAATGACTAGCGGGGGCGATGAGCAGTTCTTC	CASTQMTSGGDEQFF	NA	TRBD2	TRBV27	TRBJ2-1
TGTGCCAGCAGCTTTAAGCCGGGAGTTAATTACGAGCAGTACTTC	CASSFKPGVNYEQYF	NA	NA	TRBV7-2	TRBJ2-7
TGCGCCAGCGCCTCCCCCGGGACAGATATTTCGAACACTGAAGCTTTCTTT	CASASPGTDISNTEAFF	NA	TRBD1	TRBV5-1	TRBJ1-1
TGCGCCAGCAGCTTGAACCAGAATGGGCAGTACTTC	CASSLNQNGQYF	NA	NA	TRBV5-1	TRBJ2-7
TGTGCCAGCAGTGAAGCTAAGGTTTCGACAGGGATGAATGAAAAACTGTTTTTT	CASSEAKVSTGMNEKLFF	NA	TRBD1	TRBV6-1	TRBJ1-4
TGTGCCAGCAGCCCCAGACAGGGGACACAAGAGACCCAGTACTTC	CASSPRQGTQETQYF	NA	TRBD1	TRBV7-8	TRBJ2-5
TGTGCCTGGAGTCGGGAGGGCCCCTACGAGCAGTACTTC	CAWSREGPYEQYF	NA	TRBD2	TRBV30	TRBJ2-7
TGTGCCAGCAGTTACTCGTGGACAGGGAATTCACCCCTCCACTTT	CASSYSWTGNSPLHF	NA	TRBD1	TRBV6-5	TRBJ1-6
TGTGCCAGCAGCGAGGGAGTCGGGTCCTCCTACGAGCAGTACTTC	CASSEGVGSSYEQYF	NA	NA	TRBV7-2	TRBJ2-7
TGTGCCAGCAGCCTTTCCCAGCGGGAACCGGGGGAGCAGTACTTC	CASSLSQREPGEQYF	NA	TRBD2	TRBV4-2	TRBJ2-7
TGTGCCAGCACCCCCACTTCCGAAGCAAACACCATATATTTT	CASTPTSEANTIYF	once	NA	TRBV6-5	TRBJ1-3
TGTGCCAGCTCACCACCTAAACAGGTTAACACTGAAGCTTTCTTT	CASSPPKQVNTEAFF	few	NA	TRBV18	TRBJ1-1
TGTGCCAGCAGTTCCCACGACAGGGGGGGAGAAAAACTGTTTTTT	CASSSHDRGGEKLFF	NA	TRBD1	TRBV28	TRBJ1-4
TGTGCCAGCAGCCCTACCTTGAGCGGCACAGATACGCAGTATTTT	CASSPTLSGTDTQYF	NA	NA	TRBV5-4	TRBJ2-3
TGTGCCAGCAGAGGAGGGACCGAGGGGGAGACCCAGTACTTC	CASRGGTEGETQYF	NA	NA	TRBV28	TRBJ2-5
TGCGCCAGCAGCCTTGGCGGCTATGGCTACACCTTC	CASSLGGYGYTF	NA	NA	TRBV4-1	TRBJ1-2
TGTGCCAGCAGCGTAATCTACAGGGGCCTTAGCAATCAGCCCCAGCATTTT	CASSVIYRGLSNQPQHF	NA	TRBD1	TRBV7-3	TRBJ1-5
TGTGCCAGCAGCTCCCTGGCGGGACAGGGGGCGAGCTACACCTTC	CASSSLAGQGASYTF	NA	TRBD1	TRBV7-9	TRBJ1-2
TGTGCCAGCAGCCCCTCCCCTAGCGGGAGAAACTACAATGAGCAGTTCTTC	CASSPSPSGRNYNEQFF	NA	TRBD2	TRBV7-3	TRBJ2-1
TGTGCCAGTACGAGGGTGGGACACACAGATACGCAGTATTTT	CASTRVGHTDTQYF	NA	NA	TRBV19	TRBJ2-3
TGCGCCAGCAGCTTGACAACAGGGAGGGGCACAGATACGCAGTATTTT	CASSLTTGRGTDTQYF	NA	NA	TRBV5-1	TRBJ2-3
TGTGCCAGCAGCTTGGGACAGGGGCACACCGGGGAGCTGTTTTTT	CASSLGQGHTGELFF	NA	TRBD1	TRBV7-2	TRBJ2-2
TGTGCCAGCTCGTCTCCGGGACGGGGGGAGCAGTTCTTC	CASSSPGRGEQFF	NA	NA	TRBV18	TRBJ2-1
TGTGCCAGCAGCCGACCGGGACAGGGAATAATTACGGACACTGAAGCTTTCTTT	CASSRPGQGIITDTEAFF	NA	TRBD1	TRBV5-4	TRBJ1-1
TGTGCCAGCAGCCCTTCCCTTCTAGGGAACACCGGGGAGCTGTTTTTT	CASSPSLLGNTGELFF	NA	NA	TRBV7-9	TRBJ2-2
TGTGCCAGCAGCTTAGAAGGGGGATCAGATACGCAGTATTTT	CASSLEGGSDTQYF	NA	NA	TRBV11-3	TRBJ2-3
TGTGCCAGCAACACAGGGGGCTACGGGACCTACGAGCAGTACTTC	CASNTGGYGTYEQYF	NA	TRBD1	TRBV6-5	TRBJ2-7
TGTGCCAGCAGCCCTAGCAGGGGTCTTCAGCCCCAGCATTTT	CASSPSRGLQPQHF	once	NA	TRBV7-6	TRBJ1-5
TGTGCCAGCAGCGCACGGACAGCCTTCTCTGGAAACACCATATATTTT	CASSARTAFSGNTIYF	NA	NA	TRBV7-9	TRBJ1-3
TGCGCCAGCAGGCCGGGACTGAGCTCCTACGAGCAGTACTTC	CASRPGLSSYEQYF	NA	NA	TRBV4-3	TRBJ2-7
TGCGCCAGCAGCCTTTCCCGCCCGGGACTAGCTACCTACGAGCAGTACTTC	CASSLSRPGLATYEQYF	NA	TRBD2	TRBV4-3	TRBJ2-7
TGTGCCAGCAGCGCTAACCAAGAGACCCAGTACTTC	CASSANQETQYF	NA	NA	TRBV7-2	TRBJ2-5
TGTGCCAGCTCATCAACAGGGAGCAATCAGCCCCAGCATTTT	CASSSTGSNQPQHF	NA	NA	TRBV18	TRBJ1-5
TGTGCCAGCAGAAGAATTGGGCAGGGGGTCGGGGAGCTGTTTTTT	CASRRIGQGVGELFF	once	TRBD1	TRBV11-2	TRBJ2-2